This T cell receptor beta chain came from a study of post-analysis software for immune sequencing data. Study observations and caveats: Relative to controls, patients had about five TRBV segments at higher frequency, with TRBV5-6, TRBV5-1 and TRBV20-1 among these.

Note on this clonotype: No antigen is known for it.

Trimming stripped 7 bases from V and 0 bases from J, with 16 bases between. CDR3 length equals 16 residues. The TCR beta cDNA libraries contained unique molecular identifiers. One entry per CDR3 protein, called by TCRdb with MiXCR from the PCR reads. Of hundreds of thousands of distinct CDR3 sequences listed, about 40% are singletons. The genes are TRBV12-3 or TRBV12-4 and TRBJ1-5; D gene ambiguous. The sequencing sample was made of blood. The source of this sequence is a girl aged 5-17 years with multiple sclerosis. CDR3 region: CASTTRLTSSNQPQHF. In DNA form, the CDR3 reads TGTGCCAGCACCACAAGGCTCACGTCTAGCAATCAGCCCCAGCATTTT.